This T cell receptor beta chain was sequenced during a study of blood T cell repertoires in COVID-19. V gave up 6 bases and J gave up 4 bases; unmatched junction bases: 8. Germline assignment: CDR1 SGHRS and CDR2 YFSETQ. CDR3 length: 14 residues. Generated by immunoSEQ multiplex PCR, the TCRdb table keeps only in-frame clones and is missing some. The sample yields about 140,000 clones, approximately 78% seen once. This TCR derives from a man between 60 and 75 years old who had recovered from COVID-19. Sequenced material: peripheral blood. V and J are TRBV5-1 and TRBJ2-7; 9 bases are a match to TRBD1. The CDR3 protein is CASTEPGQGYEQYF. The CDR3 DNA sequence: TGCGCCAGCACCGAACCGGGACAGGGATACGAGCAGTACTTC.